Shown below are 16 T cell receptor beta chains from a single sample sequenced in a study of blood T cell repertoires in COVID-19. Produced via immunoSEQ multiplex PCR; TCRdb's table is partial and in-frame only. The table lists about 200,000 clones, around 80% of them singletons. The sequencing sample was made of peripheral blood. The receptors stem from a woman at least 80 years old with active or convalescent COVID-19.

The chain's CDR3 is CASSYTGVGETQYF. CDR3 bases: TGCGCCAGCAGCTATACAGGGGTTGGAGAGACCCAGTACTTC. The V gene is TRBV5-1, the J gene TRBJ2-5; TRBD1 matches 7 bases. Germline V lookup: CDR1 SGHRS, CDR2 YFSETQ. The CDR3 extends over 14 amino acids. V lost 3 bases to trimming and J lost 4 bases; unmatched junction nucleotides: 6.

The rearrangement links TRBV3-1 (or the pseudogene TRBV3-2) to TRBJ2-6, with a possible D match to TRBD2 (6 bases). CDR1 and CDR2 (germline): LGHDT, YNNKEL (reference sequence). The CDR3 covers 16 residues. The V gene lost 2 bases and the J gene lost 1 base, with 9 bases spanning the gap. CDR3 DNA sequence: TGTGCCAGCAGCCAATGGGGGACTTCTGGGGCCAACGTCCTGACTTTC. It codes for CASSQWGTSGANVLTF.

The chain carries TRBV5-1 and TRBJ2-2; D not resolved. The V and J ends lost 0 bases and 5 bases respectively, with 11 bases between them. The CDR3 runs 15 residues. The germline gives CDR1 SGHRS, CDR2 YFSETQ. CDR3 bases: TGCGCCAGCAGCTTGGTTCTCTACGGGACCGGGGAGCTGTTTTTT. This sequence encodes CASSLVLYGTGELFF.

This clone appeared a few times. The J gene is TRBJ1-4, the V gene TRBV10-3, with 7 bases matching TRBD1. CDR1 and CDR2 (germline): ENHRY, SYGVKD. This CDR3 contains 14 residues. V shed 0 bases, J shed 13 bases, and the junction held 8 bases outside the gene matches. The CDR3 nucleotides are TGTGCCATCAGTGAGTCGACAGGGACCCCTGTACTGTTTTTT. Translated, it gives CAISESTGTPVLFF.

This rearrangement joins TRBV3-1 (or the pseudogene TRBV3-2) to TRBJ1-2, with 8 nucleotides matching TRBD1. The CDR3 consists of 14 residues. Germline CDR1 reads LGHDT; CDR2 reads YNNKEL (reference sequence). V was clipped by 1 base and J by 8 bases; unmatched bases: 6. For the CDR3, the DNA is TGTGCCAGCAGCCAAGCCCCGGACAGGGTCGGCTACACCTTC. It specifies CASSQAPDRVGYTF.

Here the CDR3 reads CASSPPTGWREKLFF. CDR3 in DNA: TGTGCCAGCAGCCCACCGACAGGGTGGCGTGAAAAACTGTTTTTT. The chain combines TRBV5-8 with TRBJ1-4; 7 positions agree with TRBD1. Unmatched junction bases numbered 10, after V lost 4 bases and J lost 7 bases. Germline assignment: CDR1 SGHTS and CDR2 YDEGEE. The CDR3 has 15 residues. Using reference TRBV5-8 and TRBJ1-4 for the parts outside the CDR3, the full variable domain is EAGVTQSPTHLIKTRGQQATLRCSPISGHTSVYWYQQALGLGLQFLLWYDEGEERNRGNFPPRFSGRQFPNYSSELNVNALELEDSALYLCASSPPTGWREKLFFGSGTQLSVL.

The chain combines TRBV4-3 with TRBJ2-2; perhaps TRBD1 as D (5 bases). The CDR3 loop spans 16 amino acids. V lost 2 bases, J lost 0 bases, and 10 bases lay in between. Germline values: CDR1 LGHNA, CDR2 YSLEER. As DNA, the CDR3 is TGCGCCAGCAGCCAATCCCCGACAGCGAACACCGGGGAGCTGTTTTTT. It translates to CASSQSPTANTGELFF.

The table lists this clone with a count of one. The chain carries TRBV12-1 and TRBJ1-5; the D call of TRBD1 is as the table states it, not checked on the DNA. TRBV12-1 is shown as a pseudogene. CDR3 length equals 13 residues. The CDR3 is CASSPGGCQPQHF. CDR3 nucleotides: TGTGCCAGCAGCCCAGGGGGCTGTCAGCCCCAGCATTTT.

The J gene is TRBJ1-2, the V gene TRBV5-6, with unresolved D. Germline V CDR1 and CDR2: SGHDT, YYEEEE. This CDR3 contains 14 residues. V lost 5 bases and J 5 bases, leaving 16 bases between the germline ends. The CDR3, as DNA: TGTGCCAGCAGGGCCCGTGGTGGTGGTTATGGCTACACCTTC. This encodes CASRARGGGYGYTF.

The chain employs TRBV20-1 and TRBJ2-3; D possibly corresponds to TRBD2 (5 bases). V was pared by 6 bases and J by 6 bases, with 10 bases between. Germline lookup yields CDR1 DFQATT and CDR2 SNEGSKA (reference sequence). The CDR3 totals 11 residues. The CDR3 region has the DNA TGCAGTGCGAGAAGGGAGGATACGCAGTATTTT. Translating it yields CSARREDTQYF.

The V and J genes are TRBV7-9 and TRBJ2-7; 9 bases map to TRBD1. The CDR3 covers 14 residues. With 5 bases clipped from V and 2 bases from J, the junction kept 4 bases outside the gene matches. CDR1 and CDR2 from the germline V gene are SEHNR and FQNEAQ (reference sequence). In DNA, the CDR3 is TGTGCCAGCAGCGGGGGACAGGGAACCTACGAGCAGTACTTC. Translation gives CASSGGQGTYEQYF.

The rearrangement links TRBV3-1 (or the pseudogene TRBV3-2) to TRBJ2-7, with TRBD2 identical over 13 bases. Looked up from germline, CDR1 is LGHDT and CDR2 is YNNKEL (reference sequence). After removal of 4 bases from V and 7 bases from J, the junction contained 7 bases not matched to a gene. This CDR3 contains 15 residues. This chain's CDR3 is CASSPRLAGGGEQYF. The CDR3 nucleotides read TGTGCCAGCAGCCCGCGACTAGCGGGGGGAGGGGAGCAGTACTTC.

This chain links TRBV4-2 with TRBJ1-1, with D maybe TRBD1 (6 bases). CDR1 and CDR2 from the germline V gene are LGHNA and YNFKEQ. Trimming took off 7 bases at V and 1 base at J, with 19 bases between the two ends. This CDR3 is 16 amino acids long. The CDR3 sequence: CASNRPGGFKNTEAFF. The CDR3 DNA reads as TGTGCCAGCAACCGTCCTGGGGGCTTTAAGAACACTGAAGCTTTCTTT.

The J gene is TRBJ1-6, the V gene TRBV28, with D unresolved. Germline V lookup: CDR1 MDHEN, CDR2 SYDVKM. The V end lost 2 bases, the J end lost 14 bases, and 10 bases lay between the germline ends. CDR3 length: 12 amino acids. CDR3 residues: CASSLKVGALHF. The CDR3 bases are TGTGCCAGCAGTTTAAAAGTAGGAGCCCTCCACTTT.

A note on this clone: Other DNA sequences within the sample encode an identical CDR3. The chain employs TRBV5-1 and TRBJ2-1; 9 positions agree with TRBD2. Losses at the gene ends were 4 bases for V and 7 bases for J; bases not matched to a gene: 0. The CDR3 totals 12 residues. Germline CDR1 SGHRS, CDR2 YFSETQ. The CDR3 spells CASSLAGNEQFF. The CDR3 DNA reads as TGCGCCAGCAGCCTAGCGGGGAATGAGCAGTTCTTC.

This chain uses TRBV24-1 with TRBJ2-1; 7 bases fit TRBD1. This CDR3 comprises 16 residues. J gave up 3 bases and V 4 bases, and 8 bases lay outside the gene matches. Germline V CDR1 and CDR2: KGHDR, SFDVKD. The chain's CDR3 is CATSEKTTGRYNEQFF. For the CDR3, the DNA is TGTGCCACCAGTGAAAAAACGACAGGGCGCTACAATGAGCAGTTCTTC.